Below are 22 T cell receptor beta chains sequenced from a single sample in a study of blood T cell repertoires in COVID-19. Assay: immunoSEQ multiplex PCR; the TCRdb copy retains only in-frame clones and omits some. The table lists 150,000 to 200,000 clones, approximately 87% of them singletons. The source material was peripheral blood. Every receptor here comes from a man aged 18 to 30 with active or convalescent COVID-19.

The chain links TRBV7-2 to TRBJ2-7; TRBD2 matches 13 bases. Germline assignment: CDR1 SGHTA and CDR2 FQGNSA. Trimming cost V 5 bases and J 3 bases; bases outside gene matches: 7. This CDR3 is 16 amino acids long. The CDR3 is CASSPTSGRAGYEQYF. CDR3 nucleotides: TGTGCCAGCAGCCCAACTAGCGGGAGGGCCGGCTACGAGCAGTACTTC.

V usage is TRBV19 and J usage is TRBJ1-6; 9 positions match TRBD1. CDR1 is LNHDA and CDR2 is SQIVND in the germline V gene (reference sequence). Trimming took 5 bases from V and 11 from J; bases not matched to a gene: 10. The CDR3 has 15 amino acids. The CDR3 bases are TGTGCCAGTAGTTCGACAGGGGGTATTGTTGCACCCCTCCACTTT. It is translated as CASSSTGGIVAPLHF.

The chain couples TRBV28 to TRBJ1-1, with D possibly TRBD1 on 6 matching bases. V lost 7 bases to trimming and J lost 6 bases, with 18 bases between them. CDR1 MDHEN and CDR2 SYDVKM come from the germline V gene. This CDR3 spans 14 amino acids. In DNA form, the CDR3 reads TGTGCCAGCACCGGATGGGGGGGCGAGGCTGAAGCTTTCTTT. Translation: CASTGWGGEAEAFF.

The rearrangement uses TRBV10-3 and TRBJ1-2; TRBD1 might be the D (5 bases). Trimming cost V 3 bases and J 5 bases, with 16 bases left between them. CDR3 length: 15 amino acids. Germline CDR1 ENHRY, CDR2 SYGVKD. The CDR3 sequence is CAISESGTLDYGYTF. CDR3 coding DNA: TGTGCCATCAGTGAAAGCGGGACTTTGGATTATGGCTACACCTTC.

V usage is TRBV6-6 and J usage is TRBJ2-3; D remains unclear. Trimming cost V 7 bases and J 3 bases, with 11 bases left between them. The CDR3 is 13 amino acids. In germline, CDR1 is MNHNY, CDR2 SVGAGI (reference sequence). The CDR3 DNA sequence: TGTGCCAGCAACCCAGGAATTACAGATACGCAGTATTTT. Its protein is CASNPGITDTQYF.

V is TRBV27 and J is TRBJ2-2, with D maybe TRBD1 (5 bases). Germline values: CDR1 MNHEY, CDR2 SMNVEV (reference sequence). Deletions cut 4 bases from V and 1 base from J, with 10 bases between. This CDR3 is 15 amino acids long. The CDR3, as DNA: TGTGCCAGCAGTTCGGTCCAGGGGAACACCGGGGAGCTGTTTTTT. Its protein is CASSSVQGNTGELFF.

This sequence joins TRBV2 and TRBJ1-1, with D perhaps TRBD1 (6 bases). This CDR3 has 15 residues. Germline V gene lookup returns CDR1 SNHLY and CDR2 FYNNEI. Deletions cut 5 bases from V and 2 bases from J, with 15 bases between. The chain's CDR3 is CASSSGTLLNTEAFF. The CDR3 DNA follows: TGTGCCAGCAGTAGCGGGACACTACTAAACACTGAAGCTTTCTTT.

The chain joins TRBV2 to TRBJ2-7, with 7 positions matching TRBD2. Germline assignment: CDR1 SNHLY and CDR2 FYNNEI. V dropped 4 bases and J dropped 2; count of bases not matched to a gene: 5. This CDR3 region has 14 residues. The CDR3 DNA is TGTGCCAGCAGTGTAGGCCTAGCGGCCTACGAGCAGTACTTC. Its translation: CASSVGLAAYEQYF.

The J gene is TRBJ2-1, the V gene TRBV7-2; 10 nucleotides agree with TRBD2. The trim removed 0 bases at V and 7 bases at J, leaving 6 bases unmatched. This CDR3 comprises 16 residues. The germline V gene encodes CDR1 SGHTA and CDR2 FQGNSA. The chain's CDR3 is CASSLAPAGGRNEQFF. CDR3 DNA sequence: TGTGCCAGCAGCTTAGCCCCAGCGGGAGGGCGGAATGAGCAGTTCTTC.

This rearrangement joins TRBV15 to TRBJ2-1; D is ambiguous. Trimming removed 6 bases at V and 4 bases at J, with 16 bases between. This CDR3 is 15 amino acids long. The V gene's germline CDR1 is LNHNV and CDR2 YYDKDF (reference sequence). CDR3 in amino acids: CATSSRLNTYNEQFF. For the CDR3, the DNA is TGTGCCACCAGTTCCCGCCTCAACACGTACAATGAGCAGTTCTTC.

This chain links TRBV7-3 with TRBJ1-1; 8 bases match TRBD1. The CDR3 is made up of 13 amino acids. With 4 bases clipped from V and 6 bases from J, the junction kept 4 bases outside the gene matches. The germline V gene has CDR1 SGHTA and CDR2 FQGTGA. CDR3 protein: CASSSGTGSEAFF. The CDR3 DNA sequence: TGTGCCAGCAGCTCCGGGACAGGCTCTGAAGCTTTCTTT.

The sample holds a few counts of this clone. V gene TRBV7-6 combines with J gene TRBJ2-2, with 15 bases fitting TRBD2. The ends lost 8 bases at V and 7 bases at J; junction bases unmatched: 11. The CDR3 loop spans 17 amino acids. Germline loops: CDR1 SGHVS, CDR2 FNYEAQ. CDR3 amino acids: CASGSKGTSGRNGELFF. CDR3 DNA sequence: TGTGCCAGCGGAAGCAAAGGGACTAGCGGGAGGAACGGGGAGCTGTTTTTT. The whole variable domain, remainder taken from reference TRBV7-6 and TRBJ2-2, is GAGVSQSPRYKVTKRGQDVALRCDPISGHVSLYWYRQALGQGPEFLTYFNYEAQQDKSGLPNDRFSAERPEGSISTLTIQRTEQRDSAMYRCASGSKGTSGRNGELFFGEGSRLTVL.

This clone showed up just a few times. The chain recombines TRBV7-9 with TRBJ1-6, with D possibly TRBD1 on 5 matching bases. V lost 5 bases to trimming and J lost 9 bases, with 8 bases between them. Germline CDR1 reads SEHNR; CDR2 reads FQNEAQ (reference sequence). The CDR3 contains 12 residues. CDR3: CASSAGISPLHF. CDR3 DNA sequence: TGTGCCAGCAGCGCAGGGATTTCACCCCTCCACTTT.

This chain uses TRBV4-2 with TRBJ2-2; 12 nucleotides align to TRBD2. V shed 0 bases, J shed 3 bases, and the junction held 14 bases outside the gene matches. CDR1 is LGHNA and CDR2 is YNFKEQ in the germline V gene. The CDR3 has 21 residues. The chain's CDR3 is CASSQDYSALAGGKDTGELFF. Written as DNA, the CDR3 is TGTGCCAGCAGCCAAGATTATAGTGCGCTAGCGGGGGGGAAGGACACCGGGGAGCTGTTTTTT.

The CDR3 here is CASSIALRQGLDEQYF. Written as DNA, the CDR3 is TGTGCCAGTAGTATAGCCCTACGTCAGGGGTTGGACGAGCAGTACTTC. The genes are TRBV19 and TRBJ2-7; D is possibly TRBD1 (6 bases). This CDR3 has 16 residues. In germline, CDR1 is LNHDA, CDR2 SQIVND (reference sequence). V dropped 1 base and J dropped 5 bases, with 18 bases sitting between them.

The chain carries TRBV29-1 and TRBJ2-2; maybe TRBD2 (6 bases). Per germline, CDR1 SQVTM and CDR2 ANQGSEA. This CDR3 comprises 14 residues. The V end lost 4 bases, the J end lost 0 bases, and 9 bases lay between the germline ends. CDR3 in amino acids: CSVVGTPNTGELFF. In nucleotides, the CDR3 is TGCAGCGTTGTTGGGACTCCGAACACCGGGGAGCTGTTTTTT.

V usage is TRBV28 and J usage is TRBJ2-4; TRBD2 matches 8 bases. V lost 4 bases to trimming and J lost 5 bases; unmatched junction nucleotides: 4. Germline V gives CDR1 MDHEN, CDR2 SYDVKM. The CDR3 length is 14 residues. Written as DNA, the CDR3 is TGTGCCAGCAGTTCCTGGCGGGGGGAAAACATTCAGTACTTC. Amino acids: CASSSWRGENIQYF.

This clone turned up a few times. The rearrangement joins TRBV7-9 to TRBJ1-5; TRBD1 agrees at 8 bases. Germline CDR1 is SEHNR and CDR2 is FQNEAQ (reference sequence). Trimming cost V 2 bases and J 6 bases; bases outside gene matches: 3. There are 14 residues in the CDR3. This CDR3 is CASSLQGASQPQHF. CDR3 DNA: TGTGCCAGCAGCTTACAGGGGGCGAGTCAGCCCCAGCATTTT.

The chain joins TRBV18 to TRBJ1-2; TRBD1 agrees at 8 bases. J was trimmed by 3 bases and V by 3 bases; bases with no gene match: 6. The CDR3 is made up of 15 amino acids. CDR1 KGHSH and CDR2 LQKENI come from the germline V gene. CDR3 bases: TGTGCCAGCTCACCCCGGACAGGGATTGACTATGGCTACACCTTC. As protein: CASSPRTGIDYGYTF.

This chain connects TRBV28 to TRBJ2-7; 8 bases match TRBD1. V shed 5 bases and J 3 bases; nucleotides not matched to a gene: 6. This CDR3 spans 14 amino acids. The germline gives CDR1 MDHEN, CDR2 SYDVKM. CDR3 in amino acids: CASSPGDRGYEQYV. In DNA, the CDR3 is TGTGCCAGCAGTCCCGGAGACAGGGGCTACGAGCAGTACGTC.

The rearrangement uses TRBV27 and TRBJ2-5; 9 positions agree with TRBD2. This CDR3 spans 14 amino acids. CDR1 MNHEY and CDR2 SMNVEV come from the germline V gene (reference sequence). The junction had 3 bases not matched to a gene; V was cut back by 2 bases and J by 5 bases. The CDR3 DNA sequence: TGTGCCAGCAGTTTAACCAGCGGGGGGGAGACCCAGTACTTC. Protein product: CASSLTSGGETQYF.

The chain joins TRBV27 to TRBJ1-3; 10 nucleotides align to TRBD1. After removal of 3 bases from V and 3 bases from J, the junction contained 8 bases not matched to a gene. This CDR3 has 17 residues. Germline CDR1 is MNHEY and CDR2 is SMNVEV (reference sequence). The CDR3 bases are TGTGCCAGCAGTTTCCAACTCCGGGACAGGGGTGGAAACACCATATATTTT. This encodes CASSFQLRDRGGNTIYF.